This T cell receptor (beta chain) originates from a study of Ad26.COV2.S vaccination and SARS-CoV-2 variants. Study at large: Enrolled in COV1001, the donor was in the Ad26.COV2.S trial arm, which received the vaccine. Whole-study results and caveats: The TCR breadth and depth analyses may have understated or missed part of the total T cell responses.

The V gene's germline CDR1 is SGHRS and CDR2 YFSETQ. This CDR3 has 13 residues. Trimming shortened V by 3 bases and J by 2 bases, and 9 bases separated the two germline ends. The sample's treatment: some 20 received Ad26.COV2.S at low or high dose, single or two shots; about 5 received placebo; per-sample allocation not given. Samples analyzed were those drawn on day 63 after the first vaccine or placebo injection. Adults aged 18-55 years in Boston included the donor. A remark on this clone: Its antigen is currently unknown.

Only in-frame clones appear in the TCRdb table, and some are missing; sequencing was by immunoSEQ multiplex PCR. This table holds 500,000 or so clones, around 88% found once. Material: peripheral blood, obtained in a trial of Ad26.COV2.S vaccine versus placebo. The receptor was isolated from a person between 18 and 65 years old who received the Ad26.COV2.S COVID-19 vaccine or a placebo. The V gene is TRBV5-1, the J gene TRBJ2-7, with unresolved D. In nucleotides, the CDR3 is TGCGCCAGCAGCTCCGCCATAGCCTACGAGCAGTACTTC. Translated, it gives CASSSAIAYEQYF.